This T cell receptor beta chain came from a study of T cells after yellow fever vaccination. The overall study: SMART-Seq v4 Ultra Low Input prepared the low-cell-number fractions. Study results and limitations: The booster saw the reappearance of most primary-vaccination clones (roughly 96% CD4, 88% CD8). The secondary response was weaker, and its peak arrived faster, on day 5 versus 15.

This clonotype was picked up many times. Its antigen is as yet unknown. Between the trimmed V and J ends, which lost 6 bases and 11 bases, there was a span of 22 bases. Germline V lookup: CDR1 LGHNA, CDR2 YSLEER. The CDR3 extends over 15 amino acids. A universal primer site and UMIs were added as TCR cDNA was made by 5'RACE template switching. Via MiXCR, TCRdb re-called the 5' RACE reads, giving one row per CDR3 protein. Counted here are a few hundred thousand distinct CDR3 sequences, around 4.4% occurring once; the ten biggest clones make up 19%. Specimen: PBMCs, collected 15 days after the yellow fever booster vaccination. The chain is built from TRBV4-3 and TRBJ1-4; D remains unclear. The source is a man aged 18-30 years who received the YFV17D yellow fever vaccine. The CDR3 DNA reads as TGCGCCAGCAGTCTCACGGACTCTGAATGGGAGAAACTGTTTTTT. Amino acids: CASSLTDSEWEKLFF.